Sequencing of this T cell receptor (beta chain) was carried out in a study of T cell responses to AZD1222 COVID-19 vaccine. Findings and limits, study-wide: Dominant CD4 TCR responses targeted spike regions 160-218 and 743-854.

Comment on this clone: Antigen: not known.

The CDR3 contains 14 residues. Trimming shortened V by 7 bases and J by 4 bases, and 17 bases separated the two germline ends. Germline V gene lookup returns CDR1 SGHRS and CDR2 YFSETQ. Assay used: immunoSEQ multiplex PCR; TCRdb lists only in-frame clones, some missing. The sample includes 120,000 or so clones, about nine tenths of them seen just once. The sample in question was peripheral blood, obtained on day 0 of AZD1222 vaccination. The TCR sequence derives from an adult in good health. The V call is TRBV5-1, the J call TRBJ2-5; tentatively, D is TRBD1 or TRBD2 (5 bases each). CDR3 protein: CASGAGVGRETQYF. CDR3 DNA: TGCGCCAGCGGGGCCGGGGTTGGTCGAGAGACCCAGTACTTC.